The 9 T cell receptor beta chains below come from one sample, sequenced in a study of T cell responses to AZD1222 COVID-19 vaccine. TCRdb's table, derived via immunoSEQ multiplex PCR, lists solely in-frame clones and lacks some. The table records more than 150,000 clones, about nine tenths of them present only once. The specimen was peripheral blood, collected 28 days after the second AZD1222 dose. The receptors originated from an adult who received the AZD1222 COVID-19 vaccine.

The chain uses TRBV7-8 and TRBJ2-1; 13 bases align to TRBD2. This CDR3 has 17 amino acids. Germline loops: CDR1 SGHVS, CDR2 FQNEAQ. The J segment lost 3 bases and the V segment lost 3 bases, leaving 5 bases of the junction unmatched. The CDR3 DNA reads TGTGCCAGCAGCTTTCGGACTAGCGGGAGTCTCTACAATGAGCAGTTCTTC. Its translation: CASSFRTSGSLYNEQFF.

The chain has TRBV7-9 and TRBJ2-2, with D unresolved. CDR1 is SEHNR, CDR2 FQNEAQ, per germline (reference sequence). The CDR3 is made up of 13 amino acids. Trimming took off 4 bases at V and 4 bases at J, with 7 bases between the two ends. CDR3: CASSSGITGELFF. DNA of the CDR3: TGTGCCAGCAGCTCAGGTATCACCGGGGAGCTGTTTTTT.

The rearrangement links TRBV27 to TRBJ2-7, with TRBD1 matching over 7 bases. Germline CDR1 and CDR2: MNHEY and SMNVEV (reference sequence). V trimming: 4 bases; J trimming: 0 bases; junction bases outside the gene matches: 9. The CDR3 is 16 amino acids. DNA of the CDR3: TGTGCCAGCAGTTCCTGGACAGGTGCGTCCTCCTACGAGCAGTACTTC. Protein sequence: CASSSWTGASSYEQYF.

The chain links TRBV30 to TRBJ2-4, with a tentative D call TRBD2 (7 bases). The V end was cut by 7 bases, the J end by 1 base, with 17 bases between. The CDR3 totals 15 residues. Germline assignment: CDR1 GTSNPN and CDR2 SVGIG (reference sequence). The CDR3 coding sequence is TGTGCCTTTAGGCGGGGGCGGATGGCCAAAAACATTCAGTACTTC. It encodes CAFRRGRMAKNIQYF.

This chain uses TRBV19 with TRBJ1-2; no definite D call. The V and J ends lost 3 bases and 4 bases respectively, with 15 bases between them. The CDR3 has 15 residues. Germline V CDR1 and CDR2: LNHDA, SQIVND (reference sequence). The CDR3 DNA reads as TGTGCCAGTAGTATGGTCGGAAAGGAGCTCTATGGCTACACCTTC. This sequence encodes CASSMVGKELYGYTF.

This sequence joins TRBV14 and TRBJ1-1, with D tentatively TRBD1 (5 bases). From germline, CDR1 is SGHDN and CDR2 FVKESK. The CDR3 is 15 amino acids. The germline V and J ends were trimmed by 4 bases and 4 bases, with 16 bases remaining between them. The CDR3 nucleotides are TGTGCCAGCAGCCTCCAGTGGGGGACTGGCACTGAAGCTTTCTTT. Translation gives CASSLQWGTGTEAFF.

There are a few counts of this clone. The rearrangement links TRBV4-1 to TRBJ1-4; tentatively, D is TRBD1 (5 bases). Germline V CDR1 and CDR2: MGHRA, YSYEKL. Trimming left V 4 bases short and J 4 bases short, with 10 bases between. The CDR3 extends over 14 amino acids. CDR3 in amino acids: CASSPGTYNEKLFF. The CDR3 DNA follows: TGCGCCAGCAGCCCCGGGACCTATAATGAAAAACTGTTTTTT.

CDR3 in amino acids: CASTTGGADTQYF. For the CDR3, the DNA is TGTGCCAGCACAACGGGAGGGGCAGATACGCAGTATTTT. This chain connects TRBV3-1 (or the pseudogene TRBV3-2) to TRBJ2-3; 8 nucleotides agree with TRBD2. Germline V gives CDR1 LGHDT, CDR2 YNNKEL (reference sequence). The CDR3 extends over 13 amino acids. The V and J ends lost 7 bases and 4 bases, in that order; junction bases with no gene match: 4.

CDR3 protein: CASSLTSGRSYEQYF. For the CDR3, the DNA is TGTGCCAGCAGTTTGACTAGCGGACGCTCCTACGAGCAGTACTTC. The rearrangement uses TRBV27 and TRBJ2-7, with TRBD2 identical over 9 bases. The J segment lost 0 bases and the V segment lost 3 bases, leaving 3 bases of the junction unmatched. The CDR3 sequence is 15 residues long. The germline V gene has CDR1 MNHEY and CDR2 SMNVEV (reference sequence).